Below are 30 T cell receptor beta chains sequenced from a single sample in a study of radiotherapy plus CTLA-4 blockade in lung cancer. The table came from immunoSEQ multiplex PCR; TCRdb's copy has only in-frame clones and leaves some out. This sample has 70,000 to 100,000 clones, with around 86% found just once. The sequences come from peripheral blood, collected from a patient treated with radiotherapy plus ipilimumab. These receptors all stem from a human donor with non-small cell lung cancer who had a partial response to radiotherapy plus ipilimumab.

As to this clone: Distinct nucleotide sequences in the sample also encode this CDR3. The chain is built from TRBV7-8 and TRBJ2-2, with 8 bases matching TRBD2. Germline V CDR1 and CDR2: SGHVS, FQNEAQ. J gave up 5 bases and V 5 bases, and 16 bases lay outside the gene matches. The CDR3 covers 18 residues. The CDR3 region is CASSHNRGGAKGTGELFF. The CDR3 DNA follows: TGTGCCAGCAGCCACAACCGGGGGGGGGCTAAAGGAACCGGGGAGCTGTTTTTT. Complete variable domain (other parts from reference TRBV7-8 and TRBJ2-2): GAGVSQSPRYKVAKRGQDVALRCDPISGHVSLFWYQQALGQGPEFLTYFQNEAQLDKSGLPSDRFFAERPEGSVSTLKIQRTQQEDSAVYLCASSHNRGGAKGTGELFFGEGSRLTVL.

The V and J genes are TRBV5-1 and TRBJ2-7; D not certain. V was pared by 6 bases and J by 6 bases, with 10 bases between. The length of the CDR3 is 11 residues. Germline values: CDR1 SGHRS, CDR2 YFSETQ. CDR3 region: CASMSGIEQYF. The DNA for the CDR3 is TGCGCCAGCATGTCAGGTATCGAGCAGTACTTC.

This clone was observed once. DNA for the CDR3: TGTGCCAGCAGCAATGGGGGCGCAGAGACCCAGTACTTC. Its translation: CASSNGGAETQYF. This chain joins TRBV28 and TRBJ2-5, with D possibly being TRBD1 (6 bases). Germline CDR1 is MDHEN and CDR2 is SYDVKM. Trimming shortened V by 6 bases and J by 4 bases, and 12 bases separated the two germline ends. The CDR3 consists of 13 residues.

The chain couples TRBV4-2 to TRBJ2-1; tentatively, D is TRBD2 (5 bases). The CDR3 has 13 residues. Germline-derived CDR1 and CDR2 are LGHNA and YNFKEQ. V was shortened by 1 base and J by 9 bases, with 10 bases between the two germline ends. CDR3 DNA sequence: TGTGCCAGCAGCCAAGCCGTGGGAGTTGAGCAGTTCTTC. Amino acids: CASSQAVGVEQFF.

CDR3 loop: CASRLDRAIGELFF. CDR3 nucleotide sequence: TGTGCCAGCAGACTAGACAGGGCTATCGGGGAGCTGTTTTTT. This rearrangement joins TRBV6-5 to TRBJ2-2, with 7 bases identical to TRBD1. Trimming took 6 bases from V and 7 from J; bases not matched to a gene: 8. This CDR3 spans 14 amino acids. The germline V gene encodes CDR1 MNHEY and CDR2 SVGAGI.

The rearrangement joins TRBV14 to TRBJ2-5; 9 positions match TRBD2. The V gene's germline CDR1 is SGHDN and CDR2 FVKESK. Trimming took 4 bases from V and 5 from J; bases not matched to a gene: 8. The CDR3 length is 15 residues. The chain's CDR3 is CASSRQAGGQETQYF. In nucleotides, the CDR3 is TGTGCCAGCAGCCGTCAAGCGGGAGGCCAGGAGACCCAGTACTTC.

The CDR3 sequence: CASTAGSPVGEQFF. CDR3 bases: TGTGCCAGCACCGCGGGCTCCCCGGTCGGTGAGCAGTTCTTC. The genes are TRBV2 and TRBJ2-1; TRBD2 might be the D (5 bases). Trimming took 7 bases from V and 9 from J, leaving 19 bases between them. Germline CDR1 reads SNHLY; CDR2 reads FYNNEI. The CDR3 is 14 residues long.

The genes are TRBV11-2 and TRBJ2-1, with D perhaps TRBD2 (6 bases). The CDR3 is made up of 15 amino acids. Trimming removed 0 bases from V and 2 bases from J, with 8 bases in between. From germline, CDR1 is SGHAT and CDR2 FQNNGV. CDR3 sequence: CASSLEEGPYNEQFF. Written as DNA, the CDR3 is TGTGCCAGCAGCTTAGAGGAGGGTCCCTACAATGAGCAGTTCTTC.

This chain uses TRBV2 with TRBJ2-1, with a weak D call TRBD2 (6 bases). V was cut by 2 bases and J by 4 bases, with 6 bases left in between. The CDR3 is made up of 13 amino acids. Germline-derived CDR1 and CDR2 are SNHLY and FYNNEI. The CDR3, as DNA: TGTGCCAGCAGTGAACTAGCGTACAATGAGCAGTTCTTC. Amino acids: CASSELAYNEQFF. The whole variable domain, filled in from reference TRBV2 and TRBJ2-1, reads EPEVTQTPSHQVTQMGQEVILRCVPISNHLYFYWYRQILGQKVEFLVSFYNNEISEKSEIFDDQFSVERPDGSNFTLKIRSTKLEDSAMYFCASSELAYNEQFFGPGTRLTVL.

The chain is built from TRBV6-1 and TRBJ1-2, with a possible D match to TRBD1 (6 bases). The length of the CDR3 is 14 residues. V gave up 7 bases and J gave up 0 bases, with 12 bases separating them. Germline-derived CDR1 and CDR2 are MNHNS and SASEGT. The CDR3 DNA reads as TGTGCCAGCACCAAGGGACAAACTAACTATGGCTACACCTTC. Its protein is CASTKGQTNYGYTF.

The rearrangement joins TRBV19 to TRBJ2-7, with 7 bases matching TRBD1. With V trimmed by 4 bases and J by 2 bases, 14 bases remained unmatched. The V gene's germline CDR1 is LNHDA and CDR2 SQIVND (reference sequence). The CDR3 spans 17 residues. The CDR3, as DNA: TGTGCCAGTAGTACGACTACCAAAAAAGGACAGGCCTACGAGCAGTACTTC. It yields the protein CASSTTTKKGQAYEQYF.

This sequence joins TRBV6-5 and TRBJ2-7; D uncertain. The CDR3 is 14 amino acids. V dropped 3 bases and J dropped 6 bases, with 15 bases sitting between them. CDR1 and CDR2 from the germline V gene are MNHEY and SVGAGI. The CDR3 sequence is CASSYVQAAGEQYF. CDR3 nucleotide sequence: TGTGCCAGCAGTTATGTGCAGGCTGCCGGCGAGCAGTACTTC.

In DNA form, the CDR3 reads TGCAGCGCAGTATGGGACTTGTCCTACAATGAGCAGTTCTTC. This translates into CSAVWDLSYNEQFF. The chain employs TRBV29-1 and TRBJ2-1; TRBD2 might be the D (6 bases). Germline V gives CDR1 SQVTM, CDR2 ANQGSEA. The CDR3 runs to 14 residues. Trimming took 7 bases from V and 1 from J, leaving 14 bases between them.

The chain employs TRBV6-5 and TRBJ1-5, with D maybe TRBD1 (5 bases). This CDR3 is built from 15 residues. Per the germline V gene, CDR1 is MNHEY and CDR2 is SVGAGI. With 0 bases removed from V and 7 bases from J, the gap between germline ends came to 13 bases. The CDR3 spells CASSYSGQGNQPQHF. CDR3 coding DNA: TGTGCCAGCAGTTACTCTGGGCAGGGAAACCAGCCCCAGCATTTT.

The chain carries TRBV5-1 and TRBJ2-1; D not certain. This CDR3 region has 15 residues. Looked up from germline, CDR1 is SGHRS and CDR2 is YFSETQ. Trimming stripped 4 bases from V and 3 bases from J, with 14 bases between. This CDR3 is CASSMTSPVYNEQFF. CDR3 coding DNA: TGCGCCAGCAGCATGACATCTCCGGTCTACAATGAGCAGTTCTTC.

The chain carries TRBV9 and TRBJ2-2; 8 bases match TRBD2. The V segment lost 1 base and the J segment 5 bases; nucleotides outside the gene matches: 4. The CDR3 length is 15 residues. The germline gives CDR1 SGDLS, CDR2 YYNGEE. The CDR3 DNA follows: TGTGCCAGCAGCGTAACTAGCGGTGGTACCGGGGAGCTGTTTTTT. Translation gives CASSVTSGGTGELFF.

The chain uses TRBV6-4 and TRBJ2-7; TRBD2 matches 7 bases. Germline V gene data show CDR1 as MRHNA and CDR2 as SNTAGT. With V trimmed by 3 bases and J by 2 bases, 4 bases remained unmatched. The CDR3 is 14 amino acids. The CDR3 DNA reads TGTGCCAGCAGTGAATCAGCGGGGACCTACGAGCAGTACTTC. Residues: CASSESAGTYEQYF.

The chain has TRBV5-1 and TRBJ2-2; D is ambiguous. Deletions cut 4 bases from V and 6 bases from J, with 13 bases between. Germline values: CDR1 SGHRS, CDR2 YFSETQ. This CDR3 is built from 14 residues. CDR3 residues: CASSPGLEAGELFF. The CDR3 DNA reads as TGCGCCAGCAGCCCTGGGTTAGAGGCCGGGGAGCTGTTTTTT.

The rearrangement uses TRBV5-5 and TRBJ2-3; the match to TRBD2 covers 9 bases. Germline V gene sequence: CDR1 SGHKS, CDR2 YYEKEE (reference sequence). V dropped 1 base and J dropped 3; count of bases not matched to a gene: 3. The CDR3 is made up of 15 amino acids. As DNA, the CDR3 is TGTGCCAGCAGCTTGCAGCGGGAGGTTACAGATACGCAGTATTTT. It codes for CASSLQREVTDTQYF.

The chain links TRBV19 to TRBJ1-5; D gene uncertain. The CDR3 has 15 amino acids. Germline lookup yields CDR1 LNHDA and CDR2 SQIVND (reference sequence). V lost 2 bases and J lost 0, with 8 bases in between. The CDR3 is CASSISGHSNQPQHF. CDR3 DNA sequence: TGTGCCAGTAGTATATCTGGCCATAGCAATCAGCCCCAGCATTTT.

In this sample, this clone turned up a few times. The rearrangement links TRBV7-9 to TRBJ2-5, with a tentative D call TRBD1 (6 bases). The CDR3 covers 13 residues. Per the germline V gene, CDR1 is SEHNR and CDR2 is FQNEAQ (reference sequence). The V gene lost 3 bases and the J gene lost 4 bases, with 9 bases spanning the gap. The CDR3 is CASSLGRGETQYF. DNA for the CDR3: TGTGCCAGCAGCTTGGGCAGGGGAGAGACCCAGTACTTC. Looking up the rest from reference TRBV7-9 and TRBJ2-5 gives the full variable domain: DTGVSQNPRHKITKRGQNVTFRCDPISEHNRLYWYRQTLGQGPEFLTYFQNEAQLEKSRLLSDRFSAERPKGSFSTLEIQRTEQGDSAMYLCASSLGRGETQYFGPGTRLLVL.

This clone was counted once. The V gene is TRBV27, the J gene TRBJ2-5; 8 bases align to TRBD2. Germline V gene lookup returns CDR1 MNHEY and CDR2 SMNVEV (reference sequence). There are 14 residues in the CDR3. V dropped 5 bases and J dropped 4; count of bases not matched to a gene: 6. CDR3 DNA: TGTGCCAGCAGTAGAGCGGGAGAACGAGAGACCCAGTACTTC. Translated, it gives CASSRAGERETQYF.

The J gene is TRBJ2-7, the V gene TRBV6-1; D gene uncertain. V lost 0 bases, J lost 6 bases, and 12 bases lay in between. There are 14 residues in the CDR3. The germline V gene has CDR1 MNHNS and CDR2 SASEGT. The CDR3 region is CASSEASPGFEQYF. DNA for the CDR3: TGTGCCAGCAGTGAAGCGTCACCCGGGTTCGAGCAGTACTTC.

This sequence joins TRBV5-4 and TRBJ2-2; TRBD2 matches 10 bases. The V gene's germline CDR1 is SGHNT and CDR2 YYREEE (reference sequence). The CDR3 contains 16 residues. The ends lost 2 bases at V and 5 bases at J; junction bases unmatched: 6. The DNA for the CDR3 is TGTGCCAGCAGCTTCGCTAGCGGGAGAGGAACCGGGGAGCTGTTTTTT. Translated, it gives CASSFASGRGTGELFF. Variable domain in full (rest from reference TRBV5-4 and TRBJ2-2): ETGVTQSPTHLIKTRGQQVTLRCSSQSGHNTVSWYQQALGQGPQFIFQYYREEENGRGNFPPRFSGLQFPNYSSELNVNALELDDSALYLCASSFASGRGTGELFFGEGSRLTVL.

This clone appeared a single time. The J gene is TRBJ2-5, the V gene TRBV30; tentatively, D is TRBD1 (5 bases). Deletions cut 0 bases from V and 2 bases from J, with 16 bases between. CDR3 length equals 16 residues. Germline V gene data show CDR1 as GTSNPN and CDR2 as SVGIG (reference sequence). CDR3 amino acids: CAWSVTRVRPQETQYF. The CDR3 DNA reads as TGTGCCTGGAGTGTTACCAGGGTACGGCCTCAAGAGACCCAGTACTTC.

The CDR3 nucleotides read TGTGCCAGCAGTCCACAGGGTTTCCAGCCCCAGCATTTT. Protein: CASSPQGFQPQHF. This rearrangement joins TRBV2 to TRBJ1-5, with TRBD1 as a possible D gene (6 bases). Germline V CDR1 and CDR2: SNHLY, FYNNEI. The CDR3 contains 13 residues. V was cut by 5 bases and J by 7 bases, with 12 bases left in between.

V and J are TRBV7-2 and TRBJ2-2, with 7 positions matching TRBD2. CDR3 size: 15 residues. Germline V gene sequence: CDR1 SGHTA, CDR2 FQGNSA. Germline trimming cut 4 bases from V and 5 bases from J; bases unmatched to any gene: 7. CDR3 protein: CASSYRLARTGELFF. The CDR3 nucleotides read TGTGCCAGCAGCTACAGACTAGCTCGTACCGGGGAGCTGTTTTTT.

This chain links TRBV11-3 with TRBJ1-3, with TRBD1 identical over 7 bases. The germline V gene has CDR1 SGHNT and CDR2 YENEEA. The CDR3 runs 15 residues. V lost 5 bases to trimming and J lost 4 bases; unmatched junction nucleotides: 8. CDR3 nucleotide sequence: TGTGCCAGCAGCCGAGGGACAGAGGCAGGAAACACCATATATTTT. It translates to CASSRGTEAGNTIYF.

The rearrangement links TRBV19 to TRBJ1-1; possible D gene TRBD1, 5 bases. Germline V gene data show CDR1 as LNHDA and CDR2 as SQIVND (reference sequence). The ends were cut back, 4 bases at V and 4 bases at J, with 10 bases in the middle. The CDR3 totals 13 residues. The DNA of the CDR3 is TGTGCCAGTAGTAGGGGACTGACCACTGAAGCTTTCTTT. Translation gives CASSRGLTTEAFF.

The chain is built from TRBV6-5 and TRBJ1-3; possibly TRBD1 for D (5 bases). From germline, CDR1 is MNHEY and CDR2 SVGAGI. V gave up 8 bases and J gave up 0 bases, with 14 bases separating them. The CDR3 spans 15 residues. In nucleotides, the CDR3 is TGTGCCAGCCCGCTTCGGGGGGTCTCTGGAAACACCATATATTTT. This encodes CASPLRGVSGNTIYF.